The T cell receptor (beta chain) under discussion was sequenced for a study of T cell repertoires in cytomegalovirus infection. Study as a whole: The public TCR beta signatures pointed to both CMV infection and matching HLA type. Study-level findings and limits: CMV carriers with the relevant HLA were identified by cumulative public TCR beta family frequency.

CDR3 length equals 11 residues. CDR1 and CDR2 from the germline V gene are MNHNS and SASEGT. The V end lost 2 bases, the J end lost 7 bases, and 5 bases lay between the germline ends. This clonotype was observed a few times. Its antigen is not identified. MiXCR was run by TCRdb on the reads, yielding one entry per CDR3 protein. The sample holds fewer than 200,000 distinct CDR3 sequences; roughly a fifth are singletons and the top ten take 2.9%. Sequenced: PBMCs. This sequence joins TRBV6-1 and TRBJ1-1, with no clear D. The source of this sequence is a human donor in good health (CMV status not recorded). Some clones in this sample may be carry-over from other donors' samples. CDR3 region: CASSELGEAFF. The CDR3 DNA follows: TGTGCCAGCAGTGAATTAGGTGAAGCTTTCTTT.